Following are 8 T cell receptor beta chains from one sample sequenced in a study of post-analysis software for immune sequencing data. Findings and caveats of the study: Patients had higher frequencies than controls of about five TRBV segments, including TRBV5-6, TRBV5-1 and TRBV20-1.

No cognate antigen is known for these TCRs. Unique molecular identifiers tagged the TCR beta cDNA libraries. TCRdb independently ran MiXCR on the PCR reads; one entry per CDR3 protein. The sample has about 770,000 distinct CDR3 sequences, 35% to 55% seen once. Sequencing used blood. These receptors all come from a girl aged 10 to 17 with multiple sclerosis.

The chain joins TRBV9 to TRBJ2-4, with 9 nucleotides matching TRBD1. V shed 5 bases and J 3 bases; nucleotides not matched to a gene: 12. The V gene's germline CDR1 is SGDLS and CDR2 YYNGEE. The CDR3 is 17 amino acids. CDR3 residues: CASSDTGTGIDKNIQYF. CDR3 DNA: TGTGCCAGCAGTGATACCGGGACAGGGATTGACAAAAACATTCAGTACTTC.

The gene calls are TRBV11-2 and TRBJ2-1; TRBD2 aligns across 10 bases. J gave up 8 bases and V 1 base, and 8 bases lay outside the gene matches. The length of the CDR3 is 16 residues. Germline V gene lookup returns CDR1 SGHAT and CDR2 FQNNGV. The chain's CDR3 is CASSLVLAGFRDEQFF. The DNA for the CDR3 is TGTGCCAGCAGCTTAGTACTAGCGGGGTTTAGGGATGAGCAGTTCTTC.

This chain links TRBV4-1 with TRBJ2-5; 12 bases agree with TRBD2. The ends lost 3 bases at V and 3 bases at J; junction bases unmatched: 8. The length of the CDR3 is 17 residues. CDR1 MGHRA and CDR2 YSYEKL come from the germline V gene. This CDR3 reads CASSQGHGLAGKETQYF. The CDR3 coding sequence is TGCGCCAGCAGCCAGGGCCACGGACTAGCGGGGAAAGAGACCCAGTACTTC.

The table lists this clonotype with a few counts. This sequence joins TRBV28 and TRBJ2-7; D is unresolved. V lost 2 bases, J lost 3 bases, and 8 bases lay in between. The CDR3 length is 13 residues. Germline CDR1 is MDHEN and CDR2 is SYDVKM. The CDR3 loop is CASSLPQIYEQYF. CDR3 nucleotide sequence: TGTGCCAGCAGTTTACCTCAGATCTACGAGCAGTACTTC.

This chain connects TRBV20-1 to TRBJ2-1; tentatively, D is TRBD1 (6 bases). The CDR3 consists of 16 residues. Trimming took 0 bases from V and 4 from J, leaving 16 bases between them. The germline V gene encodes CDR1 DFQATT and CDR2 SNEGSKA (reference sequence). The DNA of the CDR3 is TGCAGTGCTAGAGATTCGAGGGGGAGCAGGTACAATGAGCAGTTCTTC. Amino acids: CSARDSRGSRYNEQFF.

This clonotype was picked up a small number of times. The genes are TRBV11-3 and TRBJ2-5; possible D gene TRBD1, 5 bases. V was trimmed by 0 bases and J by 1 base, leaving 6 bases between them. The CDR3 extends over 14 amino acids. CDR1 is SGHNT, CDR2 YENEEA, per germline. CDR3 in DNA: TGTGCCAGCAGCTTAGACAGGGTCCAAGAGACCCAGTACTTC. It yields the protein CASSLDRVQETQYF.

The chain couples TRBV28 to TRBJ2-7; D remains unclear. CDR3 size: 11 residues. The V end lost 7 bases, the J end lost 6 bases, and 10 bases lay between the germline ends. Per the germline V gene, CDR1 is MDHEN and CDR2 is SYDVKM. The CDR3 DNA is TGTGCCAGCACGGGCGTGGGCGAGCAGTACTTC. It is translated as CASTGVGEQYF. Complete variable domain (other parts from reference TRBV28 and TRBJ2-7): DVKVTQSSRYLVKRTGEKVFLECVQDMDHENMFWYRQDPGLGLRLIYFSYDVKMKEKGDIPEGYSVSREKKERFSLILESASTNQTSMYLCASTGVGEQYFGPGTRLTVT.

As DNA, the CDR3 is TGTGCCAGCAGTTTAGGCAGGTTTGGGGCCAACGTCCTGACTTTC. Translating gives CASSLGRFGANVLTF. This sequence joins TRBV12-3 or TRBV12-4 and TRBJ2-6; the D is unclear. The CDR3 runs 15 residues. Deletions cut 1 base from V and 3 bases from J, with 7 bases between.